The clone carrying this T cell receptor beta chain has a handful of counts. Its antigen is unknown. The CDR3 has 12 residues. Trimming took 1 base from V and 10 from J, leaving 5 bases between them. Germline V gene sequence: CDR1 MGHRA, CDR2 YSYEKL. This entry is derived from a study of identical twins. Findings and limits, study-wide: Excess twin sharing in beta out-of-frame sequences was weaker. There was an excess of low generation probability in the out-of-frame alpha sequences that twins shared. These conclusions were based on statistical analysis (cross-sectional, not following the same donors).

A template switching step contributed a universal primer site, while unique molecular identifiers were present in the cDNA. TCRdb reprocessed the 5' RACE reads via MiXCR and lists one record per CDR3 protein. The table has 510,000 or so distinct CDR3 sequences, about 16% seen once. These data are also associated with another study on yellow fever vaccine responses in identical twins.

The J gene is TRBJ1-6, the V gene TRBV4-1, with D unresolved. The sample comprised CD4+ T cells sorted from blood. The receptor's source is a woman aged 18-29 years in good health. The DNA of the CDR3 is TGCGCCAGCAGCCAAGGCCTCTCACCCCTCCACTTT. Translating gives CASSQGLSPLHF.